Below are 17 T cell receptor beta chains sequenced from a single sample in a study of vaccination effects on CD4 cells after COVID-19. Before sequencing took place, the ViraFEST assay used viral peptide pools to expand antigen-specific CD4+ T cells. Following 10 days of culture, CD4+ T cells were isolated. None of these healthy vaccinees had been infected with SARS-CoV-2 before vaccination. Only in-frame clones appear in the TCRdb table, and some are missing; sequencing was by immunoSEQ multiplex PCR. The profile shows nearly 35,000 clones, roughly 73% of them singletons. What these receptors recognize is not known. The sequences come from CD4+ T cells from PBMCs cultured with HCoV-OC43 spike peptides, collected before COVID-19 vaccination. Indicated subset: HCoV-OC43 spike overlapping peptide pool stimulation. Source of these receptors: a human donor who received a COVID-19 vaccine.

V is TRBV5-5 and J is TRBJ2-1; TRBD2 aligns across 9 bases. The ends lost 4 bases at V and 5 bases at J; junction bases unmatched: 10. Germline V gene data show CDR1 as SGHKS and CDR2 as YYEKEE (reference sequence). This CDR3 contains 16 residues. The CDR3: CASSPPRVAGDNEQFF. The CDR3 DNA sequence: TGTGCCAGCAGCCCCCCGAGGGTAGCGGGGGACAATGAGCAGTTCTTC.

The rearrangement joins TRBV28 to TRBJ2-1; 13 bases fit TRBD2. V was clipped by 6 bases and J by 7 bases; unmatched bases: 9. The CDR3 covers 16 residues. CDR1 is MDHEN and CDR2 is SYDVKM in the germline V gene. In DNA form, the CDR3 reads TGTGCCAGCAGCCGCTTAGGGACTAGCGGGATAAATGAGCAGTTCTTC. Its translation is CASSRLGTSGINEQFF.

The V and J genes are TRBV7-9 and TRBJ2-5, with a weak D call TRBD2 (7 bases). Trimming took off 10 bases at V and 5 bases at J, with 11 bases between the two ends. The germline gives CDR1 SEHNR, CDR2 FQNEAQ (reference sequence). This CDR3 spans 11 amino acids. The DNA for the CDR3 is TGTGCCACACAGGGAGGGGAGACCCAGTACTTC. The encoded protein is CATQGGETQYF. The full variable domain, rest sourced from reference TRBV7-9 and TRBJ2-5, is DTGVSQNPRHKITKRGQNVTFRCDPISEHNRLYWYRQTLGQGPEFLTYFQNEAQLEKSRLLSDRFSAERPKGSFSTLEIQRTEQGDSAMYLCATQGGETQYFGPGTRLLVL.

This chain connects TRBV6-1 to TRBJ2-3; 9 nucleotides line up with TRBD2. The length of the CDR3 is 14 residues. CDR1 and CDR2 (germline): MNHNS, SASEGT. J was trimmed by 3 bases and V by 3 bases; bases with no gene match: 1. CDR3 sequence reads: CASSEAGGTDTQYF. The CDR3 DNA follows: TGTGCCAGCAGTGAGGCGGGAGGGACAGATACGCAGTATTTT.

This rearrangement joins TRBV2 to TRBJ1-6; D is possibly TRBD1 (5 bases). This CDR3 spans 13 amino acids. The V and J ends lost 7 bases and 6 bases respectively, with 10 bases between them. Looked up from germline, CDR1 is SNHLY and CDR2 is FYNNEI. The CDR3 bases are TGTGCCAGCACGGGACCGGGTAATTCACCCCTCCACTTT. This gives the protein CASTGPGNSPLHF.

The V call is TRBV19, the J call TRBJ1-4, with 7 positions matching TRBD1. The V and J ends lost 3 bases and 14 bases, in that order; junction bases with no gene match: 18. The CDR3 sequence is 16 residues long. Per germline, CDR1 LNHDA and CDR2 SQIVND (reference sequence). The CDR3 here is CASSIKGTVEDGKLFF. For the CDR3, the DNA is TGTGCCAGTAGTATCAAGGGGACAGTTGAAGATGGAAAGCTGTTTTTT.

The chain recombines TRBV30 with TRBJ2-5; maybe TRBD2 (6 bases). Trimming stripped 2 bases from V and 5 bases from J, with 21 bases between. The CDR3 has 16 residues. Looked up from germline, CDR1 is GTSNPN and CDR2 is SVGIG (reference sequence). The CDR3 coding sequence is TGTGCCTGGAGTACGCCGGGACTGGGGCCACGGGAGACCCAGTACTTC. Encoded protein: CAWSTPGLGPRETQYF.

The chain combines TRBV5-5 with TRBJ1-6, with D unclear. V was shortened by 4 bases and J by 6 bases, with 14 bases between the two germline ends. Germline V gives CDR1 SGHKS, CDR2 YYEKEE (reference sequence). The CDR3 consists of 15 residues. The DNA for the CDR3 is TGTGCCAGCAGCGGATTAAGCGCGGGTAATTCACCCCTCCACTTT. This encodes CASSGLSAGNSPLHF. Full variable domain (missing parts from reference TRBV5-5 and TRBJ1-6): DAGVTQSPTHLIKTRGQQVTLRCSPISGHKSVSWYQQVLGQGPQFIFQYYEKEERGRGNFPDRFSARQFPNYSSELNVNALLLGDSALYLCASSGLSAGNSPLHFGNGTRLTVT.

The chain recombines TRBV11-2 with TRBJ1-1, with D hard to call. The CDR3 is made up of 15 amino acids. Trimming took off 4 bases at V and 3 bases at J, with 15 bases between the two ends. Germline CDR1 reads SGHAT; CDR2 reads FQNNGV. The CDR3 DNA reads TGTGCCAGCAGCTGGAGGGCTGGGTTGCACACTGAAGCTTTCTTT. This encodes CASSWRAGLHTEAFF.

This chain joins TRBV7-2 and TRBJ2-5; D uncertain. This CDR3 is built from 13 residues. CDR1 is SGHTA and CDR2 is FQGNSA in the germline V gene. The ends were cut back, 1 base at V and 3 bases at J, with 6 bases in the middle. The CDR3 sequence: CASSLEREETQYF. CDR3 coding DNA: TGTGCCAGCAGCTTAGAGCGTGAAGAGACCCAGTACTTC.

The gene calls are TRBV29-1 and TRBJ2-7; D is possibly TRBD2 (6 bases). The CDR3 contains 16 residues. The germline V and J ends were trimmed by 1 base and 6 bases, with 22 bases remaining between them. Looked up from germline, CDR1 is SQVTM and CDR2 is ANQGSEA. CDR3 protein: CSVEGGVAGRWGEQYF. CDR3 nucleotide sequence: TGCAGCGTTGAAGGCGGGGTGGCAGGCAGATGGGGCGAGCAGTACTTC.

The genes are TRBV5-1 and TRBJ2-3; 8 bases are a match to TRBD1. The V gene's germline CDR1 is SGHRS and CDR2 YFSETQ. This CDR3 spans 15 amino acids. Trimming took 1 base from V and 3 from J; bases not matched to a gene: 4. CDR3 sequence reads: CASSLLQGGTDTQYF. CDR3 in DNA: TGCGCCAGCAGCTTGTTACAGGGGGGAACAGATACGCAGTATTTT. The variable domain in full, completed from reference TRBV5-1 and TRBJ2-3, reads KAGVTQTPRYLIKTRGQQVTLSCSPISGHRSVSWYQQTPGQGLQFLFEYFSETQRNKGNFPGRFSGRQFSNSRSEMNVSTLELGDSALYLCASSLLQGGTDTQYFGPGTRLTVL.

J is TRBJ2-1 and V is TRBV29-1; 9 bases match TRBD1. The CDR3 is 13 amino acids. Trimming cost V 6 bases and J 3 bases; bases outside gene matches: 3. Germline CDR1 SQVTM, CDR2 ANQGSEA. CDR3 coding DNA: TGCAGCGTGGGACAGGGCGGCTACAATGAGCAGTTCTTC. Translating gives CSVGQGGYNEQFF.

The rearrangement links TRBV18 to TRBJ1-6, with 7 bases that match TRBD1. CDR1 is KGHSH and CDR2 is LQKENI in the germline V gene. The CDR3 has 16 amino acids. Trimming took 2 bases from V and 7 from J; bases not matched to a gene: 8. CDR3 in DNA: TGTGCCAGCTCACCATGGGGGTCAGGGGGAAATTCACCCCTCCACTTT. It translates to CASSPWGSGGNSPLHF.

The chain couples TRBV10-3 to TRBJ2-7; TRBD2 aligns across 12 bases. Germline values: CDR1 ENHRY, CDR2 SYGVKD. The CDR3 is 18 residues long. Unmatched junction bases numbered 8, after V lost 2 bases and J lost 0 bases. The CDR3 loop is CAISETSGGRLSSYEQYF. The DNA for the CDR3 is TGTGCCATCAGTGAGACTAGCGGGGGGCGCCTAAGCTCCTACGAGCAGTACTTC.

This rearrangement joins TRBV7-6 to TRBJ2-3; 10 nucleotides line up with TRBD2. J was trimmed by 6 bases and V by 2 bases; bases with no gene match: 11. This CDR3 contains 17 residues. Germline-derived CDR1 and CDR2 are SGHVS and FNYEAQ. CDR3 amino acids: CASSLSYSGGGLDTQYF. For the CDR3, the DNA is TGTGCCAGCAGCTTATCCTACAGCGGGGGGGGCCTGGATACGCAGTATTTT.

The chain couples TRBV10-3 to TRBJ2-1, with D perhaps being TRBD1 or TRBD2 (5 bases each). Germline values: CDR1 ENHRY, CDR2 SYGVKD. The CDR3 is 14 residues long. V lost 9 bases, J lost 5 bases, and 17 bases lay in between. CDR3 region: CAIQGDGGDNEQFF. In DNA form, the CDR3 reads TGTGCCATTCAAGGGGACGGAGGCGACAATGAGCAGTTCTTC.